What follows are 26 T cell receptor beta chains derived from one specimen sequenced in a study of T cells in Graves' hyperthyroidism and ophthalmopathy. The investigators amplified TCR beta CDR3 regions from RNA transcripts. A first-round RT-PCR of the TCR CDR3 used the HTBI primer set. TCRdb reprocessed the multiplex PCR reads via MiXCR and lists one record per CDR3 protein. The sample contains 480,000 or so distinct CDR3 sequences, under 15% of which appear only once. Sequencing used blood. Receptors were obtained from a woman aged 18 to 35 with Graves' hyperthyroidism.

This clonotype was recorded many times. The J gene is TRBJ1-1, the V gene TRBV29-1; unclear D gene. In germline, CDR1 is SQVTM, CDR2 ANQGSEA. Trimming pared 5 bases from V and 5 bases from J, leaving 18 bases between. The CDR3 length is 14 residues. CDR3: CSVSREPGWTEAFF. The CDR3 DNA follows: TGCAGCGTTTCGCGGGAGCCGGGGTGGACTGAAGCTTTCTTT.

This clonotype was detected many times. The gene calls are TRBV11-2 and TRBJ2-3; maybe TRBD1 (5 bases). CDR1 and CDR2 from the germline V gene are SGHAT and FQNNGV. V was trimmed by 1 base and J by 6 bases, leaving 14 bases between them. This CDR3 is 15 amino acids long. CDR3 DNA sequence: TGTGCCAGCAGCTTAGGACAGCCGTCGTACGATACGCAGTATTTT. Encoded protein: CASSLGQPSYDTQYF. Drawing the rest from reference TRBV11-2 and TRBJ2-3, the complete variable domain is EAGVAQSPRYKIIEKRQSVAFWCNPISGHATLYWYQQILGQGPKLLIQFQNNGVVDDSQLPKDRFSAERLKGVDSTLKIQPAKLEDSAVYLCASSLGQPSYDTQYFGPGTRLTVL.

This clonotype was seen a few times. This chain links TRBV20-1 with TRBJ2-1, with TRBD2 matching over 9 bases. This CDR3 is 13 amino acids long. V was pared by 5 bases and J by 6 bases, with 5 bases of the junction left unmatched. Germline V gene lookup returns CDR1 DFQATT and CDR2 SNEGSKA (reference sequence). CDR3: CSAPSGTGNEQFF. The CDR3 region has the DNA TGCAGTGCTCCTAGCGGGACCGGCAATGAGCAGTTCTTC.

This clonotype was observed many times. The rearrangement links TRBV27 to TRBJ2-7; D is unresolved. CDR3 length equals 16 residues. Germline V gene lookup returns CDR1 MNHEY and CDR2 SMNVEV (reference sequence). Trimming cost V 1 base and J 2 bases, with 15 bases left between them. In DNA, the CDR3 is TGTGCCAGCAGTTTATTATCGTCTGGTGGGACCTACGAGCAGTACTTC. Its translation is CASSLLSSGGTYEQYF.

The rearrangement joins TRBV7-9 to TRBJ2-7; the match to TRBD2 covers 9 bases. The junction had 5 bases not matched to a gene; V was cut back by 5 bases and J by 3 bases. Germline CDR1 and CDR2: SEHNR and FQNEAQ (reference sequence). This CDR3 is built from 14 residues. CDR3 amino acids: CASSPSGTSYEQYF. The DNA of the CDR3 is TGTGCCAGCAGCCCTAGCGGGACTAGCTACGAGCAGTACTTC. The whole variable domain, remainder taken from reference TRBV7-9 and TRBJ2-7, is DTGVSQNPRHKITKRGQNVTFRCDPISEHNRLYWYRQTLGQGPEFLTYFQNEAQLEKSRLLSDRFSAERPKGSFSTLEIQRTEQGDSAMYLCASSPSGTSYEQYFGPGTRLTVT.

The chain has TRBV12-3 or TRBV12-4 and TRBJ2-3; D remains unclear. V was cut by 8 bases and J by 2 bases, with 8 bases left in between. The CDR3 totals 12 residues. In DNA form, the CDR3 reads TGTGCCAGCGGGATAACCACAGATACGCAGTATTTT. This sequence encodes CASGITTDTQYF.

This clonotype was detected many times. The chain combines TRBV6-2 or TRBV6-3 with TRBJ1-2; tentative D call: TRBD1 (6 bases). Germline assignment: CDR1 MNHEY and CDR2 SVGEGT. Trimming took off 6 bases at V and 4 bases at J, with 18 bases between the two ends. There are 15 residues in the CDR3. DNA of the CDR3: TGTGCCAGCAGCCACCGGGCGGACAGAGCCTATGGCTACACCTTC. It codes for CASSHRADRAYGYTF.

This clonotype showed up just a few times. The V and J genes are TRBV7-9 and TRBJ2-7; 8 positions agree with TRBD1. Germline-derived CDR1 and CDR2 are SEHNR and FQNEAQ (reference sequence). J was trimmed by 5 bases and V by 4 bases; bases with no gene match: 7. This CDR3 is 14 amino acids long. This CDR3 is CASSSRDRTHEQYV. CDR3 coding DNA: TGTGCCAGCAGCTCCCGGGACAGGACCCACGAGCAGTACGTC.

The chain joins TRBV28 to TRBJ2-1, with TRBD1 matching 12 bases. The V gene end was trimmed by 8 bases and the J gene end by 5 bases; junction bases not matched to a gene: 7. CDR1 and CDR2 (germline): MDHEN, SYDVKM. The CDR3 length is 15 residues. CDR3 loop: CASHKGTGGNNEQFF. For the CDR3, the DNA is TGTGCCAGCCATAAAGGGACAGGGGGCAACAATGAGCAGTTCTTC. Supplemented by reference TRBV28 and TRBJ2-1, the full variable domain reads DVKVTQSSRYLVKRTGEKVFLECVQDMDHENMFWYRQDPGLGLRLIYFSYDVKMKEKGDIPEGYSVSREKKERFSLILESASTNQTSMYLCASHKGTGGNNEQFFGPGTRLTVL.

The table lists this clonotype with many counts. The chain combines TRBV5-5 with TRBJ1-1; possibly TRBD1 for D (6 bases). Per the germline V gene, CDR1 is SGHKS and CDR2 is YYEKEE (reference sequence). V lost 2 bases and J lost 2, with 13 bases in between. The CDR3 is made up of 15 amino acids. The CDR3 DNA reads TGTGCCAGCAGCTTAGGGGGATGGGTCAACACTGAAGCTTTCTTT. Protein sequence: CASSLGGWVNTEAFF. The full variable domain, rest sourced from reference TRBV5-5 and TRBJ1-1, is DAGVTQSPTHLIKTRGQQVTLRCSPISGHKSVSWYQQVLGQGPQFIFQYYEKEERGRGNFPDRFSARQFPNYSSELNVNALLLGDSALYLCASSLGGWVNTEAFFGQGTRLTVV.

This clonotype was found many times. The chain has TRBV29-1 and TRBJ2-5, with 9 positions matching TRBD1. V lost 3 bases and J lost 3; bases outside the gene matches: 5. The germline V gene encodes CDR1 SQVTM and CDR2 ANQGSEA. This CDR3 spans 14 amino acids. This chain's CDR3 is CSVDSRTGEETQYF. DNA of the CDR3: TGCAGCGTTGATTCGAGGACAGGGGAAGAGACCCAGTACTTC. The full variable domain, rest sourced from reference TRBV29-1 and TRBJ2-5, is SAVISQKPSRDICQRGTSLTIQCQVDSQVTMMFWYRQQPGQSLTLIATANQGSEATYESGFVIDKFPISRPNLTFSTLTVSNMSPEDSSIYLCSVDSRTGEETQYFGPGTRLLVL.

This clonotype was observed many times. The rearrangement uses TRBV19 and TRBJ1-5, with TRBD1 identical over 7 bases. After removal of 6 bases from V and 6 bases from J, the junction contained 5 bases not matched to a gene. The V gene's germline CDR1 is LNHDA and CDR2 SQIVND (reference sequence). This CDR3 has 13 residues. For the CDR3, the DNA is TGTGCCAGTAGCACCGACAGGGTTCAGCCCCAGCATTTT. It encodes CASSTDRVQPQHF.

This clonotype has ten or more counts. The J gene is TRBJ2-1, the V gene TRBV5-1, with a tentative D call TRBD2 (5 bases). Per germline, CDR1 SGHRS and CDR2 YFSETQ. The CDR3 runs to 12 residues. V was cut by 4 bases and J by 8 bases, with 10 bases left in between. CDR3 coding DNA: TGCGCCAGCAGCCGGAGGCCGGATGAGCAGTTCTTC. Protein product: CASSRRPDEQFF.

This clonotype was detected many times. The genes are TRBV12-3 or TRBV12-4 and TRBJ1-5; no firm D call. The germline V and J ends were trimmed by 2 bases and 3 bases, with 8 bases remaining between them. This CDR3 region has 14 residues. CDR3 coding DNA: TGTGCCAGCAGTTTACAGGCTTTCAATCAGCCCCAGCATTTT. The encoded protein is CASSLQAFNQPQHF.

This clonotype was seen many times. V usage is TRBV6-5 and J usage is TRBJ1-6; D call uncertain. The germline CDR1 and CDR2 sequences are MNHEY and SVGAGI. The CDR3 spans 17 residues. The germline V and J ends were trimmed by 0 bases and 0 bases, with 9 bases remaining between them. Here the CDR3 reads CASSYSAPSSYNSPLHF. CDR3 sequence (DNA): TGTGCCAGCAGTTACTCGGCCCCGAGCTCCTATAATTCACCCCTCCACTTT.

This clonotype was seen a handful of times. The V and J genes are TRBV10-3 and TRBJ2-7; D perhaps matches TRBD2 (6 bases). V lost 10 bases to trimming and J lost 5 bases, with 18 bases between them. Germline V lookup: CDR1 ENHRY, CDR2 SYGVKD. The CDR3 length is 13 residues. The CDR3 DNA follows: TGTGCCACCATGCCTAGCGCCGACCACGAGCAGTACGTC. Translating it yields CATMPSADHEQYV.

This clonotype was seen at least ten times. The chain has TRBV3-1 and TRBJ2-5, with D hard to call. The CDR3 runs to 14 residues. V was pared by 2 bases and J by 1 base, with 8 bases between. Germline values: CDR1 LGHDT, CDR2 YNNKEL (reference sequence). The CDR3 DNA is TGTGCCAGCAGCCAATTCATGGGCCAAGAGACCCAGTACTTC. Its protein product is CASSQFMGQETQYF.

This clonotype turned up a few times. The rearrangement links TRBV6-1 to TRBJ1-5; TRBD1 is a possible D gene (5 bases). The CDR3 has 14 residues. Germline loops: CDR1 MNHNS, CDR2 SASEGT. Deletions cut 7 bases from V and 3 bases from J, with 13 bases between. Written as DNA, the CDR3 is TGTGCCAGCACCGAGGGGCGGAACAATCAGCCCCAGCATTTT. As protein: CASTEGRNNQPQHF.

This clonotype was recorded at least ten times. This sequence joins TRBV5-1 and TRBJ1-1; D unresolved. CDR1 SGHRS and CDR2 YFSETQ come from the germline V gene. V was shortened by 4 bases and J by 0 bases, with 13 bases between the two germline ends. The CDR3 contains 15 residues. In DNA, the CDR3 is TGCGCCAGCAGCCGTCAAGAAGGAATGAACACTGAAGCTTTCTTT. Protein: CASSRQEGMNTEAFF.

This clonotype has just a few counts. The chain has TRBV11-3 and TRBJ2-3; TRBD1 agrees at 8 bases. J lost 2 bases, V lost 3 bases, and 7 bases had no gene match. CDR3 length: 16 amino acids. Germline V CDR1 and CDR2: SGHNT, YENEEA. Here the CDR3 reads CASSFATTGVTDTQYF. CDR3 sequence (DNA): TGTGCCAGCAGCTTTGCGACGACAGGGGTCACAGATACGCAGTATTTT.

Remarks on this clonotype: This sequence may be a read error, since a much larger clone differs from it by one base. The chain combines TRBV29-1 with TRBJ1-2; a possible D gene is TRBD1 (6 bases). The length of the CDR3 is 13 residues. Germline V lookup: CDR1 SQVTM, CDR2 ANQGSEA. DNA for the CDR3: TGCAGCGTTAAACAGGGAAATGGGTATGACTACACCTTC. It specifies CSVKQGNGYDYTF.

This clonotype has a count of ten or more. This sequence joins TRBV29-1 and TRBJ1-1; the match to TRBD1 covers 7 bases. Germline loops: CDR1 SQVTM, CDR2 ANQGSEA. The CDR3 runs to 15 residues. With V trimmed by 1 base and J by 4 bases, 9 bases remained unmatched. CDR3 nucleotide sequence: TGCAGCGTTGAAGGGACCCGGACAGGTAGCACTGAAGCTTTCTTT. Protein: CSVEGTRTGSTEAFF.

Ten or more counts support this clonotype. This sequence joins TRBV27 and TRBJ1-3; the match to TRBD1 covers 8 bases. The V gene's germline CDR1 is MNHEY and CDR2 SMNVEV (reference sequence). The CDR3 length is 13 residues. V lost 6 bases and J lost 4; bases outside the gene matches: 2. CDR3 DNA sequence: TGTGCCAGCAGGGGGACAGGCGGAAACACCATATATTTT. It translates to CASRGTGGNTIYF.

CDR3 bases: TGCAGTGCTAGGAGCCGAGATTACGAGCAGTACTTC. It is translated as CSARSRDYEQYF. The V and J genes are TRBV20-1 and TRBJ2-7; no firm D call. CDR1 is DFQATT, CDR2 SNEGSKA, per germline (reference sequence). V shed 3 bases and J shed 4 bases, with 10 bases lying between them. CDR3 size: 12 residues.

This clonotype was counted between two and nine times. The rearrangement links TRBV6-1 to TRBJ2-7, with D possibly being TRBD1 or TRBD2 (5 bases each). Looked up from germline, CDR1 is MNHNS and CDR2 is SASEGT. V lost 5 bases and J lost 3, with 14 bases in between. The CDR3 has 14 amino acids. CDR3 in amino acids: CASSPEGPFYEQYV. CDR3 DNA sequence: TGTGCCAGCAGTCCCGAGGGACCGTTCTACGAGCAGTACGTC.

J is TRBJ2-5 and V is TRBV19; 7 bases are a match to TRBD2. The V gene's germline CDR1 is LNHDA and CDR2 SQIVND (reference sequence). This CDR3 is built from 14 residues. Trimming at V came to 3 bases and at J to 2 bases, leaving 3 bases not matched to a gene. CDR3 protein: CASSIGGSQETQYF. The CDR3 nucleotides are TGTGCCAGTAGTATTGGCGGGAGTCAAGAGACCCAGTACTTC.